Detailed here is one T cell receptor (beta chain). Its antigen is unidentified. Original data processing: Quality scores were absent from the junction-only immunoSEQ sequences, so filtering differed. Clones were read by immunoSEQ multiplex PCR, and TCRdb kept only the in-frame ones, dropping some. V and J calls plus clone size are reproduced from that table; the DNA served to infer D and trimming. The sample lists about 300,000 clones; about 74% were seen once. This CDR3 region has 15 residues. Germline loops: CDR1 KGHSH, CDR2 LQKENI. With 3 bases clipped from V and 4 bases from J, the junction kept 5 bases outside the gene matches. These data come from a study of shared clonotypes between healthy human individuals. Study results and caveats: It was only blood that was sampled, and tissue repertoires likely differ.

This chain connects TRBV18 to TRBJ2-5, with 10 bases that match TRBD1. Sequenced material: memory CD4+ T cells sorted from blood. Regarding subset: CD45RA-negative fraction. This sequence originates from a man younger than 45 in good health. CDR3 protein: CASSPRGQGRETQYF. The CDR3 bases are TGTGCCAGCTCACCGAGGGGACAGGGGAGAGAGACCCAGTACTTC.